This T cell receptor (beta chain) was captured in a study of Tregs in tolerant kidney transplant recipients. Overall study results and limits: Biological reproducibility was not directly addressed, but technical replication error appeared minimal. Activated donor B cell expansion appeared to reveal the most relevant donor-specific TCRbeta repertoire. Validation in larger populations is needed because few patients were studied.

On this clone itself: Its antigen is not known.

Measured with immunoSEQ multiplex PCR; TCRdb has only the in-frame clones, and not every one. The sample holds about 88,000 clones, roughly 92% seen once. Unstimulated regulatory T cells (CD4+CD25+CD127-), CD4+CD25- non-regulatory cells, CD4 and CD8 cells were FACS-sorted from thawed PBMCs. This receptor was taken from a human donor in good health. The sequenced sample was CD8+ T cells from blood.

This chain's CDR3 is CASSLASGRALHEQFF. The CDR3 DNA sequence: TGTGCCAGCAGCTTAGCAAGCGGGAGGGCCCTGCATGAGCAGTTCTTC. This chain links TRBV7-9 with TRBJ2-1; 10 bases fit TRBD2. The CDR3 is 16 amino acids. Germline lookup yields CDR1 SEHNR and CDR2 FQNEAQ (reference sequence). J lost 8 bases, V lost 0 bases, and 7 bases had no gene match.